This T cell receptor (beta chain) was sequenced for a study of blood T cell repertoires in COVID-19. Study context: T cells, B-cell-depleted T cells, or PBMCs provided the cDNA or gDNA that served as material.

The germline V gene has CDR1 SGHVS and CDR2 FQNEAQ. J was trimmed by 2 bases and V by 2 bases; bases with no gene match: 10. CDR3 length: 17 residues. TCRdb's copy holds only in-frame clones and misses some; the assay was immunoSEQ multiplex PCR. The sample consists of about 72,000 clones, around 86% of them appearing once. Sequencing input: peripheral blood. This chain joins TRBV7-8 and TRBJ2-7; 9 nucleotides align to TRBD1. This TCR was recovered from a man between 25 and 39 years old with acute or convalescent COVID-19. As DNA, the CDR3 is TGTGCCAGCAGCTTAACCGGGACAGGGATAAGGGCCTACGAGCAGTACTTC. This codes for CASSLTGTGIRAYEQYF.